This T cell receptor (beta chain) was recorded in a study of T cell responses to AZD1222 COVID-19 vaccine. Trimming stripped 6 bases from V and 3 bases from J, with 15 bases between. The CDR3 loop spans 14 amino acids. Germline loops: CDR1 MNHEY, CDR2 SVGAGI. Clones were read by immunoSEQ multiplex PCR, and TCRdb kept only the in-frame ones, dropping some. The table has 150,000 to 200,000 clones, approximately 95% seen once. Sequencing used peripheral blood, obtained on day 0 of AZD1222 vaccination. This TCR derives from an adult in good health. This rearrangement joins TRBV6-5 to TRBJ2-7, with a possible D match to TRBD2 (6 bases). This CDR3 reads CASSPGTFDYEQYF. The CDR3 nucleotides read TGTGCCAGCAGCCCCGGGACTTTTGACTACGAGCAGTACTTC.